The T cell receptor (beta chain) under discussion was sequenced for a study of T cells in Graves' hyperthyroidism and ophthalmopathy. Overall study findings and caveats: Most thyroid clonotypes expanded above 0.001 appeared in blood too.

The V gene's germline CDR1 is KGHDR and CDR2 SFDVKD. Trimming removed 8 bases at V and 5 bases at J, with 14 bases between. The CDR3 covers 13 residues. RNA transcripts were the template for amplifying TCR beta CDR3 regions. RT-PCR in the first round (using the HTBI primer set) targeted the TCR CDR3. TCRdb re-analysed the multiplex PCR reads in MiXCR, keeping a single row per CDR3 protein. The sample shows a few hundred thousand distinct CDR3 sequences, 14% of them seen only once. Note on this clonotype: Its specificity is not known. The CDR3 carries no conserved terminal phenylalanine or tryptophan, so it likely arises from a read error.

The study left out patients who had uncontrolled infection, other autoimmune disease, pregnancy or lactation. J is TRBJ1-2 and V is TRBV24-1; possibly TRBD1 for D (6 bases). This TCR was sampled from a woman aged 25 to 39 with Graves' hyperthyroidism that later progressed to Graves' ophthalmopathy. Sequenced sample: blood. CDR3 nucleotide sequence: TGTGCCACCAACTCGGGACATCAGTATGGCTACACCTCC. As protein: CATNSGHQYGYTS.